Presented here are 32 T cell receptor beta chains from one specimen sequenced in a study of response to subunit inactivated influenza vaccine (dated by TCRdb to between 2018 and 2020). The library relied on RT-PCR. The run used an Illumina HiSeq 2500. The public reads were run again by TCRdb, first through fastp at Q25 and then through MiXCR, and only productive beta chains were kept. Rows merge per CDR3 protein into single entries with the most common DNA and genes. The sample data list about 800,000 distinct CDR3 sequences, and about 20% of these were observed just once. The ten largest account for 10% of the sample. The specimen comprised PBMCs from blood, sampled approximately 5 days after vaccination. These receptor sequences come from a man aged 45-65 years who received an inactivated influenza vaccine. Donor details come from another sample of the same person, matched by shared clones.

The gene calls are TRBV6-2 or TRBV6-3 and TRBJ1-5, with unresolved D. Between the trimmed V and J ends, which lost 5 bases and 8 bases, there was a span of 22 bases. This CDR3 is built from 16 residues. Germline V gene sequence: CDR1 MNHEY, CDR2 SVGEGT. CDR3 bases: TGTGCCAGCAGTCCTCGGGGTCGTGGATTTTGGGAGCCCCAGCATTTT. Translation gives CASSPRGRGFWEPQHF.

The chain uses TRBV25-1 and TRBJ1-1; D gene ambiguous. This CDR3 spans 12 amino acids. Germline CDR1 and CDR2: MGHDK and SYGVNS. V lost 6 bases and J lost 4, with 9 bases in between. CDR3 nucleotide sequence: TGTGCCAGCAGATCCCCTGGCACTGAAGCTTTCTTT. This gives the protein CASRSPGTEAFF.

V and J are TRBV20-1 and TRBJ1-5; tentatively, D is TRBD1 (5 bases). The V end lost 5 bases, the J end lost 6 bases, and 14 bases lay between the germline ends. The CDR3 is made up of 13 amino acids. Germline CDR1 DFQATT, CDR2 SNEGSKA (reference sequence). CDR3 loop: CSAGSGGGQPQHF. CDR3 sequence (DNA): TGCAGTGCTGGGTCCGGTGGGGGTCAGCCCCAGCATTTT.

This clonotype showed up just a few times. This chain links TRBV29-1 with TRBJ1-1, with no clear D. The CDR3 covers 14 residues. The V gene's germline CDR1 is SQVTM and CDR2 ANQGSEA. V dropped 4 bases and J dropped 1 base, with 13 bases sitting between them. CDR3 residues: CSVGGRIPNTEAFF. The CDR3 DNA is TGCAGCGTTGGCGGCAGGATTCCGAACACTGAAGCTTTCTTT.

The genes are TRBV15 and TRBJ1-1; no clear D. The ends were cut back, 5 bases at V and 6 bases at J, with 16 bases in the middle. This CDR3 comprises 14 residues. Germline V gene lookup returns CDR1 LNHNV and CDR2 YYDKDF (reference sequence). The DNA for the CDR3 is TGTGCCACCAGCCCTTACCTCGGAAACCCTGAAGCTTTCTTT. This translates into CATSPYLGNPEAFF.

This clonotype has just a few counts. The chain uses TRBV7-9 and TRBJ2-7, with D maybe TRBD1 (6 bases). Germline CDR1 and CDR2: SEHNR and FQNEAQ (reference sequence). V was trimmed by 1 base and J by 5 bases, leaving 12 bases between them. The CDR3 has 14 amino acids. The CDR3 protein is CASSLGRGGDEQYF. CDR3 DNA: TGTGCCAGCAGCTTAGGCAGGGGTGGCGACGAGCAGTACTTC.

The chain couples TRBV12-3 or TRBV12-4 to TRBJ1-2; D is ambiguous. V lost 1 base and J 4 bases, leaving 16 bases between the germline ends. This CDR3 is built from 16 residues. In DNA form, the CDR3 reads TGTGCCAGCAGTTTAGGGGTAGGGAGCTCGGGCTATGGCTACACCTTC. Translated, it gives CASSLGVGSSGYGYTF.

The rearrangement links TRBV30 to TRBJ1-4; no definite D call. The CDR3 is made up of 14 amino acids. Germline assignment: CDR1 GTSNPN and CDR2 SVGIG (reference sequence). Trimming left V 0 bases short and J 3 bases short, with 8 bases between. CDR3: CAWSVPWANEKLFF. Written as DNA, the CDR3 is TGTGCCTGGAGTGTACCGTGGGCTAATGAAAAACTGTTTTTT.

In this sample, this clonotype turned up a few times. The chain links TRBV21-1 to TRBJ2-5; the DNA was not used to check the table's D call, TRBD1. TRBV21-1 counts as a pseudogene. The CDR3 totals 9 residues. The CDR3 DNA reads as TGTGCCAGCGGGGGGACCCAGTACTTC. Encoded protein: CASGGTQYF.

This rearrangement joins TRBV11-2 to TRBJ1-1, with D hard to call. V was trimmed by 5 bases and J by 0 bases, leaving 22 bases between them. CDR1 and CDR2 (germline): SGHAT, FQNNGV. The CDR3 is 18 residues long. This CDR3 is CASSPYRWERRMNTEAFF. The DNA for the CDR3 is TGTGCCAGCAGCCCCTATAGGTGGGAGAGACGGATGAACACTGAAGCTTTCTTT. Using reference TRBV11-2 and TRBJ1-1 for the parts outside the CDR3, the full variable domain is EAGVAQSPRYKIIEKRQSVAFWCNPISGHATLYWYQQILGQGPKLLIQFQNNGVVDDSQLPKDRFSAERLKGVDSTLKIQPAKLEDSAVYLCASSPYRWERRMNTEAFFGQGTRLTVV.

This chain uses TRBV12-3 or TRBV12-4 with TRBJ1-1; 11 bases align to TRBD1. This CDR3 is built from 14 residues. Trimming cost V 6 bases and J 5 bases; bases outside gene matches: 5. The CDR3 DNA reads TGTGCCAGCAGGCCGGACAGGGGGCGGACTGAAGCTTTCTTT. Protein sequence: CASRPDRGRTEAFF.

This clonotype was observed a handful of times. An end of the junction does not agree with germline; a read error may underlie this. The V call is TRBV5-1, the J call TRBJ1-6; D not certain. Germline lookup yields CDR1 SGHRS and CDR2 YFSETQ. The CDR3 consists of 15 residues. CDR3 sequence reads: CASSHRSSDNSPLHF. For the CDR3, the DNA is TGCGCCAGCAGCCACCGGAGCTCCGATAATTCACCCCTCCACTTT.

The table lists this clonotype with a few counts. This chain joins TRBV20-1 and TRBJ2-1; D is ambiguous. Germline V gene lookup returns CDR1 DFQATT and CDR2 SNEGSKA (reference sequence). V lost 0 bases, J lost 0 bases, and 9 bases lay in between. There are 15 residues in the CDR3. The CDR3 nucleotides read TGCAGTGCTAGAGATGTCAGTAGCTCCTACAATGAGCAGTTCTTC. It is translated as CSARDVSSSYNEQFF.

This clonotype appeared a few times. V and J are TRBV4-3 and TRBJ1-4; 10 bases align to TRBD1. V lost 1 base, J lost 5 bases, and 4 bases stayed unmatched. From germline, CDR1 is LGHNA and CDR2 YSLEER. CDR3 length equals 16 residues. The CDR3 DNA reads TGCGCCAGCAGCCAAGTACCGGGACAGGGGAATGAAAAACTGTTTTTT. It codes for CASSQVPGQGNEKLFF.

The chain employs TRBV24-1 and TRBJ2-3, with TRBD2 as a possible D gene (6 bases). CDR3 length: 14 residues. CDR1 and CDR2 from the germline V gene are KGHDR and SFDVKD. V shed 3 bases and J shed 11 bases, with 17 bases lying between them. The CDR3 region has the DNA TGTGCCACCAGTGATCGCCCGACTAGTTGGGGGCAGTATTTT. Amino acid sequence: CATSDRPTSWGQYF.

This clonotype turned up a few times. The chain has TRBV5-1 and TRBJ2-1; 9 bases line up with TRBD1. The CDR3 sequence is 15 residues long. Per the germline V gene, CDR1 is SGHRS and CDR2 is YFSETQ. Trimming cost V 4 bases and J 9 bases; bases outside gene matches: 11. The CDR3, as DNA: TGCGCCAGCAGCCGCATCGGACAGGGGTCGAGTGAGCAGTTCTTC. This sequence encodes CASSRIGQGSSEQFF.

This clonotype was observed a few times. The chain is built from TRBV18 and TRBJ2-7; TRBD1 matches 8 bases. This CDR3 has 14 residues. The V gene's germline CDR1 is KGHSH and CDR2 LQKENI. The trim removed 2 bases at V and 3 bases at J, leaving 3 bases unmatched. The CDR3 DNA sequence: TGTGCCAGCTCACCAATACAGGGGGGCTACGAGCAGTACTTC. Translated: CASSPIQGGYEQYF.

The V gene is TRBV7-9, the J gene TRBJ2-1; weak D call: TRBD1 (6 bases). From germline, CDR1 is SEHNR and CDR2 FQNEAQ (reference sequence). The CDR3 covers 16 residues. Between the trimmed V and J ends, which lost 1 base and 3 bases, there was a span of 13 bases. This CDR3 is CASSLVGAGRYNEQFF. CDR3 coding DNA: TGTGCCAGCAGCTTAGTGGGGGCCGGACGCTACAATGAGCAGTTCTTC.

This clonotype was recorded many times. Germline and junction disagree at one end, which may indicate a read error. The V call is TRBV20-1, the J call TRBJ2-5, with TRBD2 matching 11 bases. The germline V gene encodes CDR1 DFQATT and CDR2 SNEGSKA (reference sequence). The CDR3 consists of 15 residues. The CDR3 DNA reads as TGCAGTGCCAGAGGACTAGCGGGTCCCCAAGAGACCCAGTACTTC. Residues: CSARGLAGPQETQYF.

This chain links TRBV24-1 with TRBJ2-1; D not resolved. V was pared by 5 bases and J by 0 bases, with 7 bases between. Germline CDR1 and CDR2: KGHDR and SFDVKD. CDR3 length: 14 residues. CDR3 sequence: CATSGTLSYNEQFF. As DNA, the CDR3 is TGTGCCACCAGTGGGACCCTCTCCTACAATGAGCAGTTCTTC.

This clonotype was seen a few times. This chain links TRBV12-3 or TRBV12-4 with TRBJ2-5, with D perhaps matching TRBD2 (6 bases). The V end lost 7 bases, the J end lost 5 bases, and 17 bases lay between the germline ends. There are 14 residues in the CDR3. The CDR3 DNA is TGTGCCAGCACCTCCCAGGGAGGCCATGAGACCCAGTACTTC. Residues: CASTSQGGHETQYF.

The sample holds a few counts of this clonotype. The chain employs TRBV29-1 and TRBJ1-2; maybe TRBD1 (6 bases). V shed 7 bases and J shed 8 bases, with 14 bases lying between them. This CDR3 contains 11 residues. CDR1 is SQVTM and CDR2 is ANQGSEA in the germline V gene. CDR3 protein: CSARGQFGYTF. DNA for the CDR3: TGCAGCGCCCGAGGACAGTTCGGCTACACCTTC.

This chain links TRBV3-1 with TRBJ2-1; D is perhaps TRBD2 (6 bases). The germline V and J ends were trimmed by 0 bases and 8 bases, with 14 bases remaining between them. The CDR3 runs to 15 residues. CDR1 is LGHDT and CDR2 is YNNKEL in the germline V gene (reference sequence). CDR3 protein: CASSQDFGREDEQFF. The CDR3 bases are TGTGCCAGCAGCCAAGATTTTGGCAGGGAGGATGAGCAGTTCTTC.

This clonotype was seen a handful of times. The chain joins TRBV5-1 to TRBJ2-1; either TRBD1 or TRBD2 may fit D (6 bases each). V was shortened by 3 bases and J by 8 bases, with 15 bases between the two germline ends. CDR1 and CDR2 (germline): SGHRS, YFSETQ. This CDR3 is 14 amino acids long. The CDR3: CASSYSRGLDEQFF. CDR3 sequence (DNA): TGCGCCAGCAGCTACAGCAGGGGACTCGATGAGCAGTTCTTC.

This clonotype was picked up many times. The rearrangement links TRBV12-3 or TRBV12-4 to TRBJ2-3, with D unclear. The CDR3 runs to 14 residues. V was shortened by 6 bases and J by 1 base, with 11 bases between the two germline ends. CDR3 DNA: TGTGCCAGCAGCACAGACATACGCACAGATACGCAGTATTTT. This encodes CASSTDIRTDTQYF.

This clonotype has more than one count but fewer than ten. The chain employs TRBV7-2 and TRBJ2-1, with 8 bases lining up with TRBD2. The CDR3 is made up of 15 amino acids. The junction had 4 bases not matched to a gene; V was cut back by 0 bases and J by 6 bases. Germline V gives CDR1 SGHTA, CDR2 FQGNSA. CDR3 nucleotide sequence: TGTGCCAGCAGCTTAGCTAGCGGGGTGCGCAATGAGCAGTTCTTC. Translated: CASSLASGVRNEQFF.

The J gene is TRBJ2-2, the V gene TRBV6-2 or TRBV6-3; 9 bases are a match to TRBD2. The CDR3 loop spans 15 amino acids. Germline V gene sequence: CDR1 MNHEY, CDR2 SVGEGT. J was trimmed by 2 bases and V by 10 bases; bases with no gene match: 8. CDR3 region: CATFSGRRNTGELFF. CDR3 sequence (DNA): TGTGCCACCTTTAGCGGGAGACGCAACACCGGGGAGCTGTTTTTT.

This clonotype was recorded a few times. The rearrangement links TRBV12-3 or TRBV12-4 to TRBJ2-3; D gene uncertain. Trimming removed 4 bases at V and 9 bases at J, with 14 bases between. There are 13 residues in the CDR3. The CDR3 protein is CASSWADPTTQYF. CDR3 in DNA: TGTGCCAGCAGTTGGGCGGACCCTACGACGCAGTATTTT.

This clonotype was detected ten times or more. V and J are TRBV5-6 and TRBJ1-1, with D maybe TRBD1 (6 bases). V was pared by 1 base and J by 6 bases, with 10 bases between. Germline CDR1 and CDR2: SGHDT and YYEEEE. This CDR3 contains 13 residues. CDR3 nucleotide sequence: TGTGCCAGCAGCTTGCCCGGGGGCCCTGAAGCTTTCTTT. Translating gives CASSLPGGPEAFF. The full variable domain, its missing parts supplied by reference TRBV5-6 and TRBJ1-1, is DAGVTQSPTHLIKTRGQQVTLRCSPKSGHDTVSWYQQALGQGPQFIFQYYEEEERQRGNFPDRFSGHQFPNYSSELNVNALLLGDSALYLCASSLPGGPEAFFGQGTRLTVV.

This clonotype was found a few times. The chain couples TRBV2 to TRBJ2-7, with TRBD1 as a possible D gene (5 bases). Deletions cut 6 bases from V and 2 bases from J, with 11 bases between. Germline CDR1 and CDR2: SNHLY and FYNNEI. This CDR3 is built from 13 residues. The CDR3, as DNA: TGTGCCAGCAGCGGACAAGGCCCCTACGAGCAGTACTTC. As protein: CASSGQGPYEQYF. Full variable domain (missing parts from reference TRBV2 and TRBJ2-7): EPEVTQTPSHQVTQMGQEVILRCVPISNHLYFYWYRQILGQKVEFLVSFYNNEISEKSEIFDDQFSVERPDGSNFTLKIRSTKLEDSAMYFCASSGQGPYEQYFGPGTRLTVT.

This clonotype has ten or more counts. The chain couples TRBV29-1 to TRBJ2-7; D unclear. This CDR3 is built from 11 residues. CDR1 is SQVTM and CDR2 is ANQGSEA in the germline V gene. Trimming shortened V by 0 bases and J by 5 bases, and 5 bases separated the two germline ends. The CDR3 loop reads CSVEDLDEQYF. As DNA, the CDR3 is TGCAGCGTTGAAGATCTCGACGAGCAGTACTTC.

The chain combines TRBV6-6 with TRBJ1-1; D possibly corresponds to TRBD1 (6 bases). The V gene lost 6 bases and the J gene lost 5 bases, with 13 bases spanning the gap. Germline CDR1 MNHNY, CDR2 SVGAGI (reference sequence). The CDR3 sequence is 13 residues long. This CDR3 is CASRLSDRTEAFF. CDR3 in DNA: TGTGCCAGCAGACTCTCGGACAGAACTGAAGCTTTCTTT.